The rows below give T cell receptor beta chains drawn from one sample of a study of cytomegalovirus exposure and HLA in healthy donors. Using immunoSEQ multiplex PCR, the repertoire was profiled, and TCRdb retains in-frame clones only, with some absent. Of 300,000 to 350,000 clones in the sample, roughly 86% were seen once. Material: PBMCs. Every receptor here comes from a man aged 30 to 39 in good health and CMV-seronegative. Each CDR3 is given with its conserved first and last residue. Fields, in order: D gene, clone size, CDR3 length, J gene, V gene, CDR3 DNA, CDR3 protein. A D gene is named only where the DNA matches it firmly. Only some rows state a clone size, as once, few, many or a class for expanded clones.

>TRBD1|NA|16|TRBJ2-5|TRBV10-3
TGTGCCATCAGTGAGTCACCGGGACAGGGGGAACAGACCCAGTACTTC
CAISESPGQGEQTQYF
>NA|NA|13|TRBJ2-7|TRBV6-1
TGTGCCAGCGTCAGGGGCGTCTCCTACGAGCAGTACTTC
CASVRGVSYEQYF
>NA|NA|15|TRBJ1-6|TRBV10-2
TGCGCCAGCAGAAAACAGGACACAGATAATTCACCCCTCCACTTT
CASRKQDTDNSPLHF
>TRBD1|NA|16|TRBJ2-7|TRBV19
TGTGCCAGTAGTATAGTCGGGACAGGGGGTTCCTACGAGCAGTACTTC
CASSIVGTGGSYEQYF
>NA|once|13|TRBJ1-1|TRBV7-2
TGTGCCAGCAGCTTAGGGGGCAGCTCTGAAGCTTTCTTT
CASSLGGSSEAFF
>TRBD1|NA|14|TRBJ2-7|TRBV6-5
TGTGCCAGCAGACCGGACAGGGGATTCTACGAGCAGTACTTC
CASRPDRGFYEQYF
>NA|NA|12|TRBJ2-7|TRBV6-5
TGTGCCAGCAGAGGGAGCTCCTACGAGCAGTACTTC
CASRGSSYEQYF
>TRBD2|NA|17|TRBJ2-3|TRBV4-1
TGCGCCAGCAGCCAGCGGACTAGCGGGGGGTTCACAGATACGCAGTATTTT
CASSQRTSGGFTDTQYF
>NA|NA|17|TRBJ2-5|TRBV5-1
TGCGCCAGCAGCTGGGACTCTACCGGGACAGAGCAAGAGACCCAGTACTTC
CASSWDSTGTEQETQYF
>TRBD1|NA|15|TRBJ2-1|TRBV27
TGTGCCAGCAGTTTAAGCAGGGGGCCCTACAATGAGCAGTTCTTC
CASSLSRGPYNEQFF
>NA|NA|13|TRBJ1-1|TRBV18
TGTGCCAGCTCACTTAGGGACTTGGCTGAAGCTTTCTTT
CASSLRDLAEAFF
>TRBD2|NA|15|TRBJ2-5|TRBV29-1
TGCAGCGTTGAATTGCCTAGCGGGGGCAGAGGGACCCAGTACTTC
CSVELPSGGRGTQYF
>NA|once|15|TRBJ2-7|TRBV19
TGTGCCAGTAGTATAGATGGGGCAGCCCCTCTCGAGCAGTACTTC
CASSIDGAAPLEQYF
>TRBD1|NA|13|TRBJ2-7|TRBV19
TGTGCCAGTAGTCCGACAGGGAACTACGAGCAGTACTTC
CASSPTGNYEQYF
>TRBD1|NA|13|TRBJ2-5|TRBV2
TGTGCCAGCAATTGGGACAGGACAGAGACCCAGTACTTC
CASNWDRTETQYF
>TRBD2|NA|15|TRBJ2-2|TRBV6-1
TGTGCCAGCCGGTCTAGCGGGGGGAAGACCGGGGAGCTGTTTTTT
CASRSSGGKTGELFF
>NA|NA|15|TRBJ1-3|TRBV5-1
TGCGCCAGCAGCGTAGCTACAGGGTCCGGAAACACCATATATTTT
CASSVATGSGNTIYF
>NA|NA|16|TRBJ1-6|TRBV5-1
TGCGCCAGCAGCTTGGTGGGGGCAGTAAGCGGTTCACCCCTCCACTTT
CASSLVGAVSGSPLHF
>NA|NA|13|TRBJ1-1|TRBV27
TGTGCCAGCAGGACAAACCTGAACACTGAAGCTTTCTTT
CASRTNLNTEAFF
>NA|NA|13|TRBJ1-1|TRBV29-1
TGCAGCGTTGAAAGGGGCAGGGGCGCTGAAGCTTTCTTT
CSVERGRGAEAFF
>NA|NA|15|TRBJ1-6|TRBV15
TGTGCCACCAGCAGAGAGAGAGTGCATAATTCACCCCTCCACTTT
CATSRERVHNSPLHF
>NA|NA|14|TRBJ1-4|TRBV9
TGTGCCAGCAGCCAGAAAGCAACTAATGAAAAACTGTTTTTT
CASSQKATNEKLFF
>NA|NA|13|TRBJ1-5|TRBV6-1
TGTGCCGCAGGGGCATATAGCAATCAGCCCCAGCATTTT
CAAGAYSNQPQHF
>NA|NA|19|TRBJ2-5|TRBV15
TGTGCCACCAGCAGAGATCATCTCGCGGGGAACTCGCCACGGGAGACCCAGTACTTC
CATSRDHLAGNSPRETQYF
>TRBD1|NA|14|TRBJ2-7|TRBV18
TGTGCCAGCTCACGGGACAGGGCCACCTACGAGCAGTACTTC
CASSRDRATYEQYF
>NA|NA|15|TRBJ2-7|TRBV11-3
TGTGCCAGCAGCTTTTCCTCAGGGGACACCTACGAGCAGTACTTC
CASSFSSGDTYEQYF
>NA|NA|16|TRBJ1-1|TRBV19
TGTGCCAGTAGTAGCCCCTTTGGCAGGGAAGACACTGAAGCTTTCTTT
CASSSPFGREDTEAFF
>NA|NA|15|TRBJ2-7|TRBV7-9
TGTGCCAGCAGCTTAAGTGGCCAGTTTTTCCACGAGCAGTACTTC
CASSLSGQFFHEQYF
>NA|NA|15|TRBJ2-7|TRBV11-1
TGTGCCAGCAGCTTAGTTGGTGCAGGGATCTACGAGCAGTACTTC
CASSLVGAGIYEQYF
>NA|NA|15|TRBJ2-2|TRBV27
TGTGCCAGTCGCTTTTTTGACAGATTCACCGGGGAGCTGTTTTTT
CASRFFDRFTGELFF
>NA|once|16|TRBJ2-3|TRBV5-1
TGCGCCAGCAAACGTTCGGTCGGCGGGGGCACAGATACGCAGTATTTT
CASKRSVGGGTDTQYF
>TRBD1|NA|16|TRBJ2-1|TRBV5-4
TGTGCCAGCAGCTTAAATACCGGGACAGGGATCAATGAGCAGTTCTTC
CASSLNTGTGINEQFF
>NA|many|13|TRBJ1-1|TRBV6-5
TGTGCCAGCAGCTGGACAGAGCGCACTGAAGCTTTCTTT
CASSWTERTEAFF
>NA|NA|18|TRBJ2-3|TRBV5-5
TGTGCCAGCAGCTTGATGTCGGGATATGACCGTTACACAGATACGCAGTATTTT
CASSLMSGYDRYTDTQYF
>TRBD2|NA|22|TRBJ2-3|TRBV13
TGTGCCAGCAGCTTAGGCGTTGCGGTTCCGGGACTAGCTTATCCTTTCACAGATACGCAGTATTTT
CASSLGVAVPGLAYPFTDTQYF
>TRBD1|NA|15|TRBJ2-7|TRBV19
TGTGCCAGTAGCCCCGAGGCAGGGGGCACCTACGAGCAGTACTTC
CASSPEAGGTYEQYF
>NA|NA|13|TRBJ1-2|TRBV30
TGTGCCTGGAGTCTCGATACAAACTATGGCTACACCTTC
CAWSLDTNYGYTF
>NA|NA|16|TRBJ2-1|TRBV5-1
TGCGCCAGCAGCTTTGCGGGGTGGGGTTCCTACAATGAGCAGTTCTTC
CASSFAGWGSYNEQFF
>TRBD1|NA|15|TRBJ2-7|TRBV27
TGTGCCAGCAGTCCCCGGACAGGGGTAATCAACGAGCAGTACTTC
CASSPRTGVINEQYF